This T cell receptor (beta chain) derives from a study of shared clonotypes between healthy human individuals. Study as a whole: Contributing individuals were two females and three males aged 18 to 49.

CD8 cells regarded as naive lacked CD45RO, were positively chosen for CCR7, and omitted terminally differentiated effector memory CD45RA+ cells. Germline V gives CDR1 SEHNR, CDR2 FQNEAQ (reference sequence). The V segment lost 5 bases and the J segment 0 bases; nucleotides outside the gene matches: 11. This CDR3 contains 17 residues. Only in-frame clones appear in the TCRdb table, and some are missing; sequencing was by immunoSEQ multiplex PCR. The sample consists of more than 2 million clones, around 96% of them appearing once. The sequence came from a man between 18 and 29 years old in good health. Sequenced sample: naive CD8+ T cells sorted from blood. V is TRBV7-9 and J is TRBJ1-1, with 8 bases identical to TRBD1. CDR3 nucleotides: TGTGCCAGCAGCGCCACAGGGGGAAGGTCCATGAACACTGAAGCTTTCTTT. It translates to CASSATGGRSMNTEAFF.